These 7 T cell receptor beta chains were all obtained from the same sample, sequenced in a study of blood T cell repertoires in COVID-19. Here immunoSEQ multiplex PCR was the method, and the copy in TCRdb shows in-frame clones only, minus some. The sample shows just over 250,000 clones, 75% to 95% of them seen only once. The sample consisted of peripheral blood. The receptors were gathered from a person aged 18-30 years with COVID-19, enrolled during active disease.

The chain has TRBV6-5 and TRBJ2-1; perhaps TRBD2 as D (6 bases). V was pared by 7 bases and J by 6 bases, with 7 bases between. This CDR3 is 11 amino acids long. Germline V CDR1 and CDR2: MNHEY, SVGAGI. The CDR3 nucleotides are TGTGCCAGCAAGGAGGGCAATGAGCAGTTCTTC. This encodes CASKEGNEQFF.

The chain combines TRBV10-2 with TRBJ1-4; D possibly corresponds to TRBD1 (5 bases). The germline V gene encodes CDR1 WSHSY and CDR2 SAAADI. CDR3 size: 14 residues. The V gene lost 7 bases and the J gene lost 0 bases, with 9 bases spanning the gap. CDR3 residues: CASKLDTTNEKLFF. The CDR3 region has the DNA TGCGCCAGCAAGTTGGACACAACTAATGAAAAACTGTTTTTT.

The V and J genes are TRBV6-6 and TRBJ1-1, with TRBD1 identical over 11 bases. The CDR3 has 16 residues. Germline V CDR1 and CDR2: MNHNY, SVGAGI (reference sequence). The trim removed 5 bases at V and 1 base at J, leaving 6 bases unmatched. The CDR3 sequence: CASSRSGTGGNTEAFF. The CDR3 DNA follows: TGTGCCAGCAGTCGCTCCGGGACAGGGGGGAACACTGAAGCTTTCTTT.

This chain links TRBV29-1 with TRBJ2-3; 9 positions match TRBD2. The length of the CDR3 is 15 residues. Trimming cost V 4 bases and J 2 bases; bases outside gene matches: 7. The germline CDR1 and CDR2 sequences are SQVTM and ANQGSEA. CDR3 in amino acids: CSVGATSGYTDTQYF. In nucleotides, the CDR3 is TGCAGCGTTGGGGCGACTAGCGGATACACAGATACGCAGTATTTT.

The gene calls are TRBV19 and TRBJ2-3, with unresolved D. Germline assignment: CDR1 LNHDA and CDR2 SQIVND (reference sequence). The CDR3 runs to 14 residues. Trimming removed 4 bases from V and 5 bases from J, with 13 bases in between. As DNA, the CDR3 is TGTGCCAGTAGTACCCCCTCAGGAATAGATACGCAGTATTTT. It codes for CASSTPSGIDTQYF. The variable domain in full, completed from reference TRBV19 and TRBJ2-3, reads DGGITQSPKYLFRKEGQNVTLSCEQNLNHDAMYWYRQDPGQGLRLIYYSQIVNDFQKGDIAEGYSVSREKKESFPLTVTSAQKNPTAFYLCASSTPSGIDTQYFGPGTRLTVL.

The chain joins TRBV4-1 to TRBJ1-2; weak D call: TRBD1 (6 bases). The V gene lost 1 base and the J gene lost 5 bases, with 11 bases spanning the gap. CDR3 size: 14 residues. Germline V gene lookup returns CDR1 MGHRA and CDR2 YSYEKL. In DNA, the CDR3 is TGCGCCAGCAGCCAAGGCAGGGGCGATTATGGCTACACCTTC. Its protein is CASSQGRGDYGYTF.

The rearrangement links TRBV7-3 to TRBJ2-1; possibly TRBD2 for D (6 bases). The V gene's germline CDR1 is SGHTA and CDR2 FQGTGA. The CDR3 length is 15 residues. The V end was cut by 1 base, the J end by 5 bases, with 12 bases between. Here the CDR3 reads CASSLIGGGNNEQFF. Written as DNA, the CDR3 is TGTGCCAGCAGCTTAATTGGGGGAGGCAACAATGAGCAGTTCTTC.